These 31 T cell receptor beta chains share one sample of origin, sequenced in a study of human T cells and chemical hapten exposure. The time point here: patch test 3, about 24 weeks after DPC sensitization. Treatment here: therapeutic diphenylcyclopropenone sensitization with weekly scalp DPC. Researchers extracted total RNA from unfractionated whole blood. TCRdb re-derived calls from the RACE reads in MiXCR, one entry per CDR3 protein. The sample consists of about 39,000 distinct CDR3 sequences, approximately 11% of them appearing once. This sample comprised whole blood, obtained in connection with sensitization to the hapten diphenylcyclopropenone (DPC). Receptor source: a woman aged 40 to 55 with alopecia areata. Some clones in this sample may be carry-over from other donors' samples.

This sequence joins TRBV6-1 and TRBJ2-3, with 12 bases matching TRBD2. The CDR3 runs to 14 residues. The trim removed 6 bases at V and 3 bases at J, leaving 1 base unmatched. Germline V gene lookup returns CDR1 MNHNS and CDR2 SASEGT. In DNA, the CDR3 is TGTGCCAGCAGCGGACTAGCGGGAACAGATACGCAGTATTTT. It is translated as CASSGLAGTDTQYF.

This clonotype occurred many times. This chain connects TRBV15 to TRBJ2-7; no clear D gene. Germline assignment: CDR1 LNHNV and CDR2 YYDKDF (reference sequence). CDR3 length: 14 amino acids. V lost 0 bases and J lost 5, with 11 bases in between. CDR3 amino acids: CATSRDPARDEQYF. In DNA form, the CDR3 reads TGTGCCACCAGCAGAGACCCCGCTCGGGACGAGCAGTACTTC.

The genes are TRBV10-3 and TRBJ2-2; TRBD2 agrees at 13 bases. After removal of 10 bases from V and 2 bases from J, the junction contained 7 bases not matched to a gene. The CDR3 spans 16 residues. CDR1 and CDR2 from the germline V gene are ENHRY and SYGVKD. This CDR3 reads CASRTSGGLNTGELFF. The CDR3 DNA reads as TGTGCCAGCAGGACTAGCGGGGGCCTTAACACCGGGGAGCTGTTTTTT.

This clonotype was counted ten times or more. This chain joins TRBV27 and TRBJ1-2, with 10 bases fitting TRBD1. CDR3 length equals 15 residues. Germline assignment: CDR1 MNHEY and CDR2 SMNVEV (reference sequence). The J segment lost 5 bases and the V segment lost 7 bases, leaving 10 bases of the junction unmatched. The CDR3 here is CASTLLAGQGYGYTF. CDR3 nucleotides: TGTGCCAGCACTCTCTTAGCGGGACAGGGGTATGGCTACACCTTC.

This clonotype was seen at least ten times. The chain links TRBV9 to TRBJ2-5, with D maybe TRBD1 (6 bases). This CDR3 is 15 amino acids long. Trimming shortened V by 0 bases and J by 1 base, and 10 bases separated the two germline ends. CDR1 and CDR2 from the germline V gene are SGDLS and YYNGEE. Written as DNA, the CDR3 is TGTGCCAGCAGCGTAGGTGGCAGGGGCCAAGAGACCCAGTACTTC. This translates into CASSVGGRGQETQYF.

This clonotype showed up many times. The V gene is TRBV20-1, the J gene TRBJ1-1; a possible D gene is TRBD1 (5 bases). Trimming left V 5 bases short and J 4 bases short, with 11 bases between. The CDR3 has 12 amino acids. In germline, CDR1 is DFQATT, CDR2 SNEGSKA (reference sequence). CDR3 in DNA: TGCAGTGCTGGCCGGAGGGGCACTGAAGCTTTCTTT. Its translation: CSAGRRGTEAFF.

This clonotype showed up many times. This chain connects TRBV10-1 to TRBJ2-3; unclear D gene. This CDR3 is 15 amino acids long. Trimming cost V 0 bases and J 3 bases, with 10 bases left between them. Germline V gene lookup returns CDR1 WNHNN and CDR2 SYGVQD (reference sequence). The CDR3, as DNA: TGCGCCAGCAGTGAGTCGGGCGCCCGGACAGATACGCAGTATTTT. It specifies CASSESGARTDTQYF.

This clonotype was counted many times. The rearrangement uses TRBV3-1 and TRBJ1-4; TRBD1 matches at 8 bases. This CDR3 is built from 15 residues. The germline V gene has CDR1 LGHDT and CDR2 YNNKEL (reference sequence). V lost 3 bases and J lost 5; bases outside the gene matches: 5. The CDR3 DNA follows: TGTGCCAGCAGCCACTTAAGACAGGGGAATGAAAAACTGTTTTTT. It codes for CASSHLRQGNEKLFF.

The V gene is TRBV12-3 or TRBV12-4, the J gene TRBJ2-1; TRBD1 aligns across 7 bases. The V gene end was trimmed by 6 bases and the J gene end by 5 bases; junction bases not matched to a gene: 7. The CDR3 contains 14 residues. The CDR3 spells CASSRGQLNNEQFF. The CDR3 DNA is TGTGCCAGCAGCCGGGGACAGCTTAACAATGAGCAGTTCTTC.

This clonotype was seen more than once but under ten times. This chain links TRBV5-4 with TRBJ2-1; D is perhaps TRBD1 (6 bases). The CDR3 length is 13 residues. Trimming shortened V by 2 bases and J by 6 bases, and 9 bases separated the two germline ends. Germline V lookup: CDR1 SGHNT, CDR2 YYREEE (reference sequence). CDR3 protein: CASSLGGTNEQFF. The CDR3 coding sequence is TGTGCCAGCAGCTTAGGGGGAACCAATGAGCAGTTCTTC.

This clonotype was detected ten times or more. The chain joins TRBV5-4 to TRBJ2-1; D unclear. Germline CDR1 is SGHNT and CDR2 is YYREEE (reference sequence). V dropped 0 bases and J dropped 6 bases, with 4 bases sitting between them. There are 12 residues in the CDR3. This chain's CDR3 is CASSLDSNEQFF. The CDR3 DNA follows: TGTGCCAGCAGCTTGGACTCCAATGAGCAGTTCTTC.

This clonotype was found many times. The chain couples TRBV6-2 or TRBV6-3 to TRBJ1-5; 7 bases line up with TRBD1. Per the germline V gene, CDR1 is MNHEY and CDR2 is SVGEGT. The CDR3 contains 15 residues. The trim removed 0 bases at V and 2 bases at J, leaving 1 base unmatched. Here the CDR3 DNA reads TGTGCCAGCAGTTACTCAGGGGGCCGCAATCAGCCCCAGCATTTT. This translates into CASSYSGGRNQPQHF.

This clonotype was picked up a small number of times. This sequence joins TRBV28 and TRBJ2-1, with D maybe TRBD1 (7 bases). The CDR3 has 13 amino acids. CDR1 MDHEN and CDR2 SYDVKM come from the germline V gene. V lost 2 bases, J lost 6 bases, and 8 bases lay in between. CDR3: CASSLQGGNEQFF. CDR3 bases: TGTGCCAGCAGTTTACAGGGGGGCAATGAGCAGTTCTTC.

This clonotype was seen more than once but under ten times. The chain carries TRBV19 and TRBJ1-3, with a possible D match to TRBD1 (5 bases). CDR1 is LNHDA and CDR2 is SQIVND in the germline V gene (reference sequence). The CDR3 extends over 16 amino acids. V was clipped by 5 bases and J by 4 bases, with 18 bases between them. The CDR3 DNA follows: TGTGCCAGTAGTCCGTATGAGGGTCGGGGCGGAAACACCATATATTTT. Translated, it gives CASSPYEGRGGNTIYF.

Ten or more counts support this clonotype. The rearrangement links TRBV12-3 or TRBV12-4 to TRBJ2-7; possible D gene TRBD1, 5 bases. This CDR3 comprises 13 residues. The germline V and J ends were trimmed by 3 bases and 2 bases, with 8 bases remaining between them. CDR3 DNA: TGTGCCAGCAGTTTGGGGCCCGCCTACGAGCAGTACTTC. Protein: CASSLGPAYEQYF.

This clonotype was detected a few times. This rearrangement joins TRBV28 to TRBJ2-4; 9 nucleotides agree with TRBD1. The trim removed 4 bases at V and 16 bases at J, leaving 5 bases unmatched. Germline V gene lookup returns CDR1 MDHEN and CDR2 SYDVKM. The CDR3 length is 11 residues. CDR3 loop: CASSSTGGSYF. The DNA for the CDR3 is TGTGCCAGCAGTTCGACAGGGGGGTCCTACTTC.

The chain employs TRBV28 and TRBJ2-1; 11 bases are a match to TRBD2. The CDR3 covers 15 residues. Germline values: CDR1 MDHEN, CDR2 SYDVKM. The trim removed 7 bases at V and 5 bases at J, leaving 7 bases unmatched. This CDR3 is CASTTGTSGHNEQFF. CDR3 sequence (DNA): TGTGCCAGCACGACCGGGACTAGCGGACACAATGAGCAGTTCTTC.

The CDR3 DNA reads TGTGCCATCAGTCAAGGGCCCGCCCCAGAGACCCAGTACTTC. Translating it yields CAISQGPAPETQYF. This chain uses TRBV10-3 with TRBJ2-5; unclear D gene. CDR1 ENHRY and CDR2 SYGVKD come from the germline V gene. V lost 5 bases to trimming and J lost 4 bases, with 14 bases between them. CDR3 length equals 14 residues.

This clonotype has just a few counts. The genes are TRBV27 and TRBJ2-7; weak D call: TRBD2 (5 bases). Per germline, CDR1 MNHEY and CDR2 SMNVEV (reference sequence). The CDR3 sequence is 11 residues long. Between the trimmed V and J ends, which lost 4 bases and 8 bases, there was a span of 9 bases. The CDR3 here is CASSSGWKQYF. The CDR3 DNA reads TGTGCCAGCAGTTCGGGATGGAAGCAGTACTTC.

This clonotype was seen a few times. The V call is TRBV9, the J call TRBJ2-5; TRBD1 aligns across 8 bases. J was trimmed by 4 bases and V by 4 bases; bases with no gene match: 6. The CDR3 spans 14 residues. Germline V CDR1 and CDR2: SGDLS, YYNGEE. DNA for the CDR3: TGTGCCAGCAGCCCGGACAGGGAGGTAGAGACCCAGTACTTC. Amino acid sequence: CASSPDREVETQYF. The full variable domain, completed using reference TRBV9 and TRBJ2-5, is DSGVTQTPKHLITATGQRVTLRCSPRSGDLSVYWYQQSLDQGLQFLIQYYNGEERAKGNILERFSAQQFPDLHSELNLSSLELGDSALYFCASSPDREVETQYFGPGTRLLVL.

This clonotype was seen repeatedly, ten times or more. This chain links TRBV11-2 with TRBJ2-7; unclear D gene. CDR3 length equals 12 residues. Germline V lookup: CDR1 SGHAT, CDR2 FQNNGV. V shed 3 bases and J shed 12 bases, with 15 bases lying between them. The CDR3 protein is CASSLLSGLGYF. The CDR3 DNA is TGTGCCAGCAGCTTGCTTTCGGGCCTCGGGTACTTC.

The chain is built from TRBV21-1 and TRBJ2-5; TRBD1 reflects the table's D call only, with no check against the DNA. TRBV21-1 is classified as a pseudogene. This CDR3 is built from 15 residues. CDR3 in amino acids: CASSKGAGAQETQYF. As DNA, the CDR3 is TGTGCCAGCAGCAAAGGGGCGGGGGCTCAAGAGACCCAGTACTTC.

The chain uses TRBV4-1 and TRBJ1-5; no reliable D call. From germline, CDR1 is MGHRA and CDR2 YSYEKL. With 1 base removed from V and 7 bases from J, the gap between germline ends came to 14 bases. CDR3 length equals 15 residues. DNA for the CDR3: TGCGCCAGCAGCCAAGGACCCACAGAAAAACAGCCCCAGCATTTT. Protein: CASSQGPTEKQPQHF.

This clonotype was counted only a few times. The rearrangement joins TRBV12-2 to TRBJ2-5; the table names TRBD2, a call not compared with the DNA. TRBV12-2 counts as a pseudogene. This CDR3 has 17 amino acids. The CDR3 DNA reads TGTGCAAGTCGCTTAGAGGAACTACATGGCTCCGAGGGGACCCAGTACTTC. Amino acid sequence: CASRLEELHGSEGTQYF.

The J gene is TRBJ1-5, the V gene TRBV19; 7 bases fit TRBD1. V shed 5 bases, J shed 3 bases, and the junction held 4 bases outside the gene matches. The CDR3 totals 14 residues. Germline V gives CDR1 LNHDA, CDR2 SQIVND (reference sequence). The CDR3: CASSATGFNQPQHF. The CDR3, as DNA: TGTGCCAGTAGTGCGACAGGGTTCAATCAGCCCCAGCATTTT.

This clonotype was picked up a small number of times. The chain employs TRBV12-3 or TRBV12-4 and TRBJ2-1; weak D call: TRBD2 (6 bases). The CDR3 extends over 12 amino acids. The V end lost 5 bases, the J end lost 7 bases, and 9 bases lay between the germline ends. The CDR3 reads CASSPRENEQFF. In DNA form, the CDR3 reads TGTGCCAGCAGTCCCCGGGAGAATGAGCAGTTCTTC.

V is TRBV5-1 and J is TRBJ2-7; possibly TRBD1 for D (6 bases). Germline V gene data show CDR1 as SGHRS and CDR2 as YFSETQ. V dropped 0 bases and J dropped 5 bases, with 12 bases sitting between them. This CDR3 is built from 14 residues. Here the CDR3 reads CASSLDPRDNEQYF. The CDR3 region has the DNA TGCGCCAGCAGCTTGGACCCCCGGGACAACGAGCAGTACTTC.

Many counts were recorded for this clonotype. This chain connects TRBV19 to TRBJ2-1, with D possibly matching TRBD2 (5 bases). Trimming cost V 5 bases and J 3 bases, with 17 bases left between them. This CDR3 is 16 amino acids long. Per germline, CDR1 LNHDA and CDR2 SQIVND (reference sequence). The CDR3 is CASSARDGSLYNEQFF. The CDR3 DNA is TGTGCCAGTAGTGCCCGGGATGGCTCACTCTACAATGAGCAGTTCTTC.

V is TRBV28 and J is TRBJ1-2; D might be TRBD1 (5 bases). Germline CDR1 is MDHEN and CDR2 is SYDVKM. The CDR3 has 13 residues. V was trimmed by 3 bases and J by 6 bases, leaving 11 bases between them. CDR3 nucleotide sequence: TGTGCCAGCAGTTTCCGCTCAGGGAATGGCTACACCTTC. Translated: CASSFRSGNGYTF.

This clonotype was seen more than once but under ten times. The chain links TRBV29-1 to TRBJ2-7; 9 bases are shared with TRBD1. V gave up 7 bases and J gave up 5 bases; unmatched junction bases: 3. This CDR3 spans 11 amino acids. CDR1 and CDR2 (germline): SQVTM, ANQGSEA. The CDR3 loop is CSGGTGNEQYF. CDR3 nucleotides: TGCAGCGGCGGGACAGGGAACGAGCAGTACTTC.

This sequence joins TRBV28 and TRBJ1-2; 7 bases fit TRBD1. Germline trimming cut 7 bases from V and 8 bases from J; bases unmatched to any gene: 16. The CDR3 sequence is 15 residues long. Germline CDR1 is MDHEN and CDR2 is SYDVKM. Here the CDR3 DNA reads TGTGCCAGCAAGGAGGACAGGCAGGGTTTGAGAGGCTACACCTTC. Protein: CASKEDRQGLRGYTF.